These T cell receptor beta chains were read from a single sample in a study of blood T cell repertoires in COVID-19. Sequencing was performed with immunoSEQ multiplex PCR; in TCRdb, only in-frame clones are kept and a portion is missing. The table lists more than 150,000 clones, roughly 79% of them singletons. The sample was peripheral blood. These receptors all stem from an elderly woman with COVID-19, enrolled during active disease. Each CDR3 is given with its conserved first and last residue. The D gene is left open where the match is weak. Clone size is given for some rows only: seen once, a few or many times, or a class if the clone is expanded.

clone_size j_call v_call cdr3_length d_call cdr3_aa cdr3_nt
NA TRBJ2-2 TRBV6-1 16 NA CASSEGVISLTGELFF TGTGCCAGCAGTGAAGGCGTGATTAGCCTCACCGGGGAGCTGTTTTTT
NA TRBJ1-6 TRBV7-8 13 NA CASSLEPGSPLHF TGTGCCAGCAGCTTAGAACCGGGATCACCCCTCCACTTT
NA TRBJ1-3 TRBV7-2 15 NA CASSPQGTNANTIYF TGTGCCAGCAGCCCCCAGGGTACGAACGCAAACACCATATATTTT
few TRBJ1-2 TRBV7-8 13 TRBD1 CASSGTANYGYTF TGTGCCAGCAGCGGGACAGCTAACTATGGCTACACCTTC
NA TRBJ1-2 TRBV5-1 14 NA CASSLEGANYGYTF TGCGCCAGCAGCTTGGAAGGGGCTAACTATGGCTACACCTTC
NA TRBJ1-2 TRBV18 15 NA CASSPSGVSIYGYTF TGTGCCAGCTCGCCGTCAGGGGTTTCGATCTATGGCTACACCTTC
NA TRBJ2-1 TRBV4-1 15 NA CASSQGAGSYNEQFF TGCGCCAGCAGCCAAGGTGCAGGTTCCTACAATGAGCAGTTCTTC
once TRBJ1-1 TRBV7-8 15 TRBD1 CASSLATGVRTEAFF TGTGCCAGCAGCTTAGCGACAGGGGTTCGAACTGAAGCTTTCTTT
NA TRBJ2-7 TRBV3-1/TRBV3-2 14 TRBD2 CASSLGLAMGEQYF TGTGCCAGCAGCCTTGGACTAGCGATGGGGGAGCAGTACTTC
NA TRBJ2-2 TRBV6-1 16 NA CASSESPPGWAGELFF TGTGCCAGCAGTGAATCTCCGCCAGGGTGGGCCGGGGAGCTGTTTTTT
once TRBJ1-6 TRBV2 15 NA CASRDTGTYNSPLHF TGTGCCAGCAGGGACACAGGAACTTATAATTCACCCCTCCACTTT
NA TRBJ2-2 TRBV5-1 16 TRBD2 CASSLTGTTNTGELFF TGCGCCAGCAGCTTAACGGGGACTACGAACACCGGGGAGCTGTTTTTT
few TRBJ2-1 TRBV11-3 12 NA CASTKGIDEQFF TGTGCCAGCACCAAGGGGATCGATGAGCAGTTCTTC
NA TRBJ1-3 TRBV7-8 15 NA CASSLTVRSGNTIYF TGTGCCAGCAGCTTGACAGTTCGCTCTGGAAACACCATATATTTT
NA TRBJ2-3 TRBV9 14 NA CASSGSQRADTQYF TGTGCCAGCAGCGGGAGCCAGCGGGCAGATACGCAGTATTTT
NA TRBJ2-6 TRBV6-5 13 NA CASRGTGANVLTF TGTGCCAGCCGGGGAACTGGGGCCAACGTCCTGACTTTC
NA TRBJ2-2 TRBV2 18 TRBD1 CASRDQGAISLNTGELFF TGTGCCAGCAGGGATCAGGGGGCCATCTCCCTGAACACCGGGGAGCTGTTTTTT
NA TRBJ1-1 TRBV28 15 TRBD1 CASSLTGGFGTEAFF TGTGCCAGCAGTTTGACAGGGGGCTTTGGAACTGAAGCTTTCTTT
NA TRBJ2-5 TRBV11-1 16 NA CASSSIGVPGQETQYF TGTGCCAGCAGCTCCATAGGGGTCCCAGGGCAAGAGACCCAGTACTTC
once TRBJ2-2 TRBV7-2 15 TRBD1 CASSPQGLGTGELFF TGTGCCAGCAGTCCACAGGGGCTCGGGACCGGGGAGCTGTTTTTT
NA TRBJ1-2 TRBV6-5 13 TRBD1 CASSDRGVSGYTF TGTGCCAGCAGCGACAGGGGGGTTAGCGGCTACACCTTC
NA TRBJ2-3 TRBV29-1 15 TRBD2 CSAESLTSAADTQYF TGCAGCGCCGAAAGCCTGACTAGCGCGGCAGATACGCAGTATTTT
NA TRBJ1-1 TRBV7-2 13 NA CASSFYMNTEAFF TGTGCCAGCAGCTTTTACATGAACACTGAAGCTTTCTTT
NA TRBJ1-2 TRBV6-5 13 TRBD1 CASSYTQGYGYTF TGTGCCAGCAGTTACACACAGGGGTACGGCTACACCTTC
NA TRBJ1-5 TRBV6-2/TRBV6-3 15 NA CASSYSSGGNQPQHF TGTGCCAGCAGTTACTCATCAGGGGGCAATCAGCCCCAGCATTTT
NA TRBJ1-1 TRBV30 14 TRBD1 CAWSTTGGATEAFF TGTGCCTGGAGTACGACAGGGGGCGCCACTGAAGCTTTCTTT
NA TRBJ1-1 TRBV3-1/TRBV3-2 13 TRBD1 CASSQGQGAEAFF TGTGCCAGCAGCCAAGGACAGGGGGCTGAAGCTTTCTTT
NA TRBJ1-1 TRBV11-2 15 NA CASSLGSGWNTEAFF TGTGCCAGCAGCTTAGGATCGGGGTGGAACACTGAAGCTTTCTTT
NA TRBJ2-4 TRBV23-1 18 NA CASSQSGTRGGAKNIQYF TGCGCCAGCAGTCAATCCGGGACAAGGGGGGGAGCCAAAAACATTCAGTACTTC
NA TRBJ2-1 TRBV19 16 NA CASSILTRGHGDEQFF TGTGCCAGTAGTATCTTGACGCGGGGTCACGGGGATGAGCAGTTCTTC
NA TRBJ2-5 TRBV9 14 NA CASSVDGREETQYF TGTGCCAGCAGCGTAGACGGCAGGGAAGAGACCCAGTACTTC
few TRBJ1-2 TRBV18 11 NA CASSTEYGYTF TGTGCCAGCTCCACAGAATATGGCTACACCTTC
NA TRBJ1-1 TRBV5-1 14 NA CASRSGQLNTEAFF TGCGCCAGCAGATCGGGACAACTAAACACTGAAGCTTTCTTT
NA TRBJ1-2 TRBV2 13 NA CASSPTVGYGYTF TGTGCCAGCAGTCCGACAGTGGGGTATGGCTACACCTTC
NA TRBJ1-2 TRBV2 19 NA CASKGTYIASLFSPYGYTF TGTGCCAGCAAGGGGACATATATCGCATCTCTATTCAGCCCCTATGGCTACACCTTC
NA TRBJ2-3 TRBV6-5 13 NA CASSLRWTDTQYF TGTGCCAGCTCCCTTCGGTGGACAGATACGCAGTATTTT
NA TRBJ2-2 TRBV5-1 20 TRBD2 CASSFRRGGTSGVNTGELFF TGCGCCAGCAGCTTCCGCCGGGGGGGTACTAGCGGAGTTAACACCGGGGAGCTGTTTTTT
once TRBJ1-2 TRBV3-1/TRBV3-2 16 TRBD1 CASSQVSDRGLYGYTF TGTGCCAGCAGCCAAGTCTCGGACAGGGGTCTATATGGCTACACCTTC
NA TRBJ2-1 TRBV12-5 15 NA CASGLVGLGYNEQFF TGTGCTAGTGGTTTGGTAGGACTCGGTTACAATGAGCAGTTCTTC
NA TRBJ2-1 TRBV6-5 12 NA CASSQAAREQFF TGTGCCAGCAGTCAGGCCGCCCGTGAGCAGTTCTTC
NA TRBJ1-1 TRBV27 13 NA CASSYTENTEAFF TGTGCCAGCAGTTATACAGAGAACACTGAAGCTTTCTTT
NA TRBJ1-1 TRBV5-6 14 NA CASSRTVTDTEAFF TGTGCCAGCAGCCGGACAGTAACGGACACTGAAGCTTTCTTT
few TRBJ2-1 TRBV28 11 NA CASSSYNEQFF TGTGCCAGCAGCAGTTACAATGAGCAGTTCTTC
NA TRBJ1-6 TRBV10-2 15 NA CASSELAQINSPLHF TGCGCCAGCAGTGAGTTGGCACAGATTAATTCACCCCTCCACTTT
NA TRBJ2-7 TRBV19 15 TRBD1 CASSIEDRGTNEQYF TGTGCCAGTAGTATAGAAGACAGGGGAACGAACGAGCAGTACTTC
NA TRBJ1-1 TRBV7-3 13 NA CASSAGIHTEAFF TGTGCCAGCAGCGCAGGGATTCACACTGAAGCTTTCTTT
NA TRBJ2-4 TRBV4-1 17 NA CASSQEAPWQTKNIQYF TGCGCCAGCAGCCAAGAGGCCCCTTGGCAGACCAAAAACATTCAGTACTTC
NA TRBJ2-5 TRBV6-2/TRBV6-3 17 TRBD2 CASSPPPGLEFGETQYF TGTGCCAGTAGCCCTCCCCCGGGACTAGAGTTTGGCGAGACCCAGTACTTC
few TRBJ2-3 TRBV5-1 16 TRBD2 CASSPGGLGSTDTQYF TGCGCCAGCAGCCCGGGAGGATTAGGGAGCACAGATACGCAGTATTTT
NA TRBJ2-7 TRBV4-2 20 TRBD2 CASSQDLGGLAGVSFYEQYF TGTGCCAGCAGCCAAGATCTTGGAGGACTAGCGGGAGTCAGTTTCTACGAGCAGTACTTC
NA TRBJ1-4 TRBV10-3 14 TRBD1 CAIRQGGYDEKLFF TGTGCCATCAGACAGGGGGGATATGATGAAAAACTGTTTTTT
NA TRBJ1-2 TRBV6-1 14 NA CASSEYGNIYGYTF TGTGCCAGCAGTGAATACGGGAATATCTATGGCTACACCTTC
NA TRBJ2-7 TRBV11-2 15 TRBD2 CASSMGLAGSYEQYF TGTGCCAGCAGCATGGGACTAGCGGGGTCCTACGAGCAGTACTTC